This T cell receptor (beta chain) was sequenced in a study of neoadjuvant anti-PD-1 for oral cavity cancer. Patients had newly diagnosed, untreated stage II-IVA oral cavity squamous cell carcinoma. Most PBMC samples had around 0.5 ug input DNA in six replicates. Clones were sequenced by immunoSEQ multiplex PCR, and TCRdb holds only the in-frame ones, with some missing. The data show about 16,000 clones, approximately 79% seen once. Germline CDR1 reads LGHNT; CDR2 reads FRNRAP. The CDR3 has 13 residues. V shed 0 bases, J shed 9 bases, and the junction held 2 bases outside the gene matches. The chain joins TRBV12-5 to TRBJ2-1, with 7 bases identical to TRBD2. The source material was PBMCs, sampled before nivolumab (anti-PD-1) treatment. The clonotype was recovered from a person aged 35 to 85 with oral cavity squamous cell carcinoma. The CDR3 here is CASGLVSGGEQFF. The CDR3 region has the DNA TGTGCTAGTGGTTTGGTATCGGGGGGTGAGCAGTTCTTC.